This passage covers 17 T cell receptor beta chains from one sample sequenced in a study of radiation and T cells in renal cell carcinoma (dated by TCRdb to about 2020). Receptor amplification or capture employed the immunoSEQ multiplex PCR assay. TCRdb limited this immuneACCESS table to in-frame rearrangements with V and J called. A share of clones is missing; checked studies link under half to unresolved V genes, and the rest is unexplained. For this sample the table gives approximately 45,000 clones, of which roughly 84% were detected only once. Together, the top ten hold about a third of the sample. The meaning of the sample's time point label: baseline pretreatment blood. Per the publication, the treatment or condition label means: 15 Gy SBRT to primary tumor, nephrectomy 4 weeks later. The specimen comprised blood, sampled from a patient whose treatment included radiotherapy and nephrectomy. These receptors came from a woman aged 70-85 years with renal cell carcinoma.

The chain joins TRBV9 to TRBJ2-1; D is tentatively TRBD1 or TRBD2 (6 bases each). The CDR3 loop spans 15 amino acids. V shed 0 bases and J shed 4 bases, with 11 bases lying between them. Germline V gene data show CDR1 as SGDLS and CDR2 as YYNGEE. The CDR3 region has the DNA TGTGCCAGCAGCGTAGTTGGGGGGACATACAATGAGCAGTTCTTC. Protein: CASSVVGGTYNEQFF.

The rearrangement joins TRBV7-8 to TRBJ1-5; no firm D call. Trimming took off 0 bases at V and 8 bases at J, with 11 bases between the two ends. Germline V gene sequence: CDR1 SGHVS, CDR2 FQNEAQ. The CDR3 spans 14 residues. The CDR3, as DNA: TGTGCCAGCAGCTTAGCCTCGCCTAGGGAGCCCCAGCATTTT. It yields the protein CASSLASPREPQHF. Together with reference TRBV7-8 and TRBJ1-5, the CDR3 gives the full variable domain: GAGVSQSPRYKVAKRGQDVALRCDPISGHVSLFWYQQALGQGPEFLTYFQNEAQLDKSGLPSDRFFAERPEGSVSTLKIQRTQQEDSAVYLCASSLASPREPQHFGDGTRLSIL.

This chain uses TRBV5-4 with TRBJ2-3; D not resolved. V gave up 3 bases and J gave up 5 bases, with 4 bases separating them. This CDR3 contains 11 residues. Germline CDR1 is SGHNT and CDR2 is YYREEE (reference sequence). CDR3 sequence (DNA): TGTGCCAGCAGCTCCAAAGATACGCAGTATTTT. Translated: CASSSKDTQYF.

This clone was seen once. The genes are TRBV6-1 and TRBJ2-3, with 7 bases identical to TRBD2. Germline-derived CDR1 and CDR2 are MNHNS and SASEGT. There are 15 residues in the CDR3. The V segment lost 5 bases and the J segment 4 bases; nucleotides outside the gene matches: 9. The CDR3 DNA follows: TGTGCCAGCAGTCCCCAGCGGGGACTTCCAGATACGCAGTATTTT. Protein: CASSPQRGLPDTQYF.

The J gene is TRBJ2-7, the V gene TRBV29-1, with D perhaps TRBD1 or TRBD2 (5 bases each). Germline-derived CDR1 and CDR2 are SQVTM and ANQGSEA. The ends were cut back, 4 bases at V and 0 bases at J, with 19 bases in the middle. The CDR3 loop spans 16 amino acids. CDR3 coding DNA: TGCAGCGTTGCGGGAAAGCCGGGACGTCCCTCCTACGAGCAGTACTTC. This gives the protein CSVAGKPGRPSYEQYF.

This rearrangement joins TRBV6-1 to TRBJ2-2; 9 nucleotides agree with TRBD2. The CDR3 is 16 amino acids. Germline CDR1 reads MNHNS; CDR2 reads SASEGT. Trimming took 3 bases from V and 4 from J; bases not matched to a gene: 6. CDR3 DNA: TGTGCCAGCAGTGACGTAGCGGGAGCGGGCACCGGGGAGCTGTTTTTT. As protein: CASSDVAGAGTGELFF.

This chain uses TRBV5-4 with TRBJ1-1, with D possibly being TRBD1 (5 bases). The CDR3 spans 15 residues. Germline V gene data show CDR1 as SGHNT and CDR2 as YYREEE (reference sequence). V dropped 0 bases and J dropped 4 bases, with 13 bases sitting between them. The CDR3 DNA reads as TGTGCCAGCAGCTTGGCCGCAGGGTCGAGCACTGAAGCTTTCTTT. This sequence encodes CASSLAAGSSTEAFF.

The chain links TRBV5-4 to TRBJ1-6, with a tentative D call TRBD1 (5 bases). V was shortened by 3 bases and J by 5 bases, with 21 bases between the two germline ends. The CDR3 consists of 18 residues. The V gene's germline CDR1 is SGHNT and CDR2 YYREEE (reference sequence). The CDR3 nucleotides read TGTGCCAGCAGCTCGGGACGGGTGGGGATTTTGGATAATTCACCCCTCCACTTT. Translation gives CASSSGRVGILDNSPLHF.

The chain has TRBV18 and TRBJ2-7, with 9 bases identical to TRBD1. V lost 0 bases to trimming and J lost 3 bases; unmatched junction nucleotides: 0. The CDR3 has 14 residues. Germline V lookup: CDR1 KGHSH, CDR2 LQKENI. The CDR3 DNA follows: TGTGCCAGCTCACCACCGGGACAGGGCTACGAGCAGTACTTC. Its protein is CASSPPGQGYEQYF.

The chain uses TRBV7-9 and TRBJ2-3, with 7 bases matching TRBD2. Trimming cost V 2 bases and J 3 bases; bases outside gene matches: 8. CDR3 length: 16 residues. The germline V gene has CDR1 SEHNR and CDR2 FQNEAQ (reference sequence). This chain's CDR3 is CASSLMVGGTTDTQYF. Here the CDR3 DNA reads TGTGCCAGCAGCTTAATGGTGGGGGGGACGACAGATACGCAGTATTTT.

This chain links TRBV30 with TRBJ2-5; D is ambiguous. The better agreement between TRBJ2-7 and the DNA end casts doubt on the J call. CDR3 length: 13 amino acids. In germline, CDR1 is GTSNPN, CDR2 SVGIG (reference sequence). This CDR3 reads CAWSVGTLYEQYF. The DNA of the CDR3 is TGTGCCTGGAGTGTAGGCACACTATACGAGCAGTACTTC.

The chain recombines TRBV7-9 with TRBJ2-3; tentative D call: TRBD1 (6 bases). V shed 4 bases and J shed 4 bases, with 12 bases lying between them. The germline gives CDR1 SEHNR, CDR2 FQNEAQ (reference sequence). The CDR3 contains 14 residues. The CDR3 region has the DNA TGTGCCAGCAGCTCAGGGGTGAATGCAGATACGCAGTATTTT. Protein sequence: CASSSGVNADTQYF. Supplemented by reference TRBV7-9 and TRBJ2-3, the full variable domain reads DTGVSQNPRHKITKRGQNVTFRCDPISEHNRLYWYRQTLGQGPEFLTYFQNEAQLEKSRLLSDRFSAERPKGSFSTLEIQRTEQGDSAMYLCASSSGVNADTQYFGPGTRLTVL.

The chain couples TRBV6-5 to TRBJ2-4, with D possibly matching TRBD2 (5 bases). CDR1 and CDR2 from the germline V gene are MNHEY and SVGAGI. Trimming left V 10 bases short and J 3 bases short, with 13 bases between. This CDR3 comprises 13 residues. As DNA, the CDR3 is TGTGCCATGCCATTCCGGGGCAAAAACATTCAGTACTTC. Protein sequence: CAMPFRGKNIQYF.

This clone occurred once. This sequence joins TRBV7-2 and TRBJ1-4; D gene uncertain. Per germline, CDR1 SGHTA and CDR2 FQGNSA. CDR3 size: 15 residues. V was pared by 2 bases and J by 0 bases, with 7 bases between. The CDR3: CASSLFGATNEKLFF. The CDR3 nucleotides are TGTGCCAGCAGCTTATTTGGAGCAACTAATGAAAAACTGTTTTTT.

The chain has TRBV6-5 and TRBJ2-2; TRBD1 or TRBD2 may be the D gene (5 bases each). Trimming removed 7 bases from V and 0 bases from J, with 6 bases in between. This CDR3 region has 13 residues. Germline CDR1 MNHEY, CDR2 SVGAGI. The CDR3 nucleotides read TGTGCCAGCAAGGGACCGAACACCGGGGAGCTGTTTTTT. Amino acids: CASKGPNTGELFF.

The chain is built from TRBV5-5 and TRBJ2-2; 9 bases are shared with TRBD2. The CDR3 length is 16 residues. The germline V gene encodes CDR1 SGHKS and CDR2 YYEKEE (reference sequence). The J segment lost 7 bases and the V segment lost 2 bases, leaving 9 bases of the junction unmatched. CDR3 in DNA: TGTGCCAGCAGCTTCTTTGGCGGGGGGGCCGTCGGGGAGCTGTTTTTT. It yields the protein CASSFFGGGAVGELFF.

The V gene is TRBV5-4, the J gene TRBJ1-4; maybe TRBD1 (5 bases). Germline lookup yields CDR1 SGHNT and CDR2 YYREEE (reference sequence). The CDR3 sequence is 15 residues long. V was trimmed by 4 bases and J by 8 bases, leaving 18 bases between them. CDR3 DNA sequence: TGTGCCAGCAGCCTTAATGGGGGGAGTCAGGAAAAACTGTTTTTT. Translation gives CASSLNGGSQEKLFF.